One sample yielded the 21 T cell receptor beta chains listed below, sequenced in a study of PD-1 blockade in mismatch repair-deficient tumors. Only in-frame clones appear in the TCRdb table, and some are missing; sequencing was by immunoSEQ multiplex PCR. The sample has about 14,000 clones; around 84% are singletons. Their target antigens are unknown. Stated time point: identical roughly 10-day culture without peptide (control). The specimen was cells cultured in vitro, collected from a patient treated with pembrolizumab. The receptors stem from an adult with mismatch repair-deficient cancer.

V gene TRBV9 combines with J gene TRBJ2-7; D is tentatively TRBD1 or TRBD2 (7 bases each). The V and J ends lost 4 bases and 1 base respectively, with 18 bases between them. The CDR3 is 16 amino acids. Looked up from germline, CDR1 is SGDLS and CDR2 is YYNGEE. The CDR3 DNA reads TGTGCCAGCAGCCCAAGCGGGGACAGCCTTTCCTACGAGCAGTACTTC. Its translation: CASSPSGDSLSYEQYF.

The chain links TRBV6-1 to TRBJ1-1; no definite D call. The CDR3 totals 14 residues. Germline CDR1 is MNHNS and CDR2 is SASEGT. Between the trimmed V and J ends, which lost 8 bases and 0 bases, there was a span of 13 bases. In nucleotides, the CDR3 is TGTGCCAGCTCATCCCAAGGGCTGAACACTGAAGCTTTCTTT. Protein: CASSSQGLNTEAFF.

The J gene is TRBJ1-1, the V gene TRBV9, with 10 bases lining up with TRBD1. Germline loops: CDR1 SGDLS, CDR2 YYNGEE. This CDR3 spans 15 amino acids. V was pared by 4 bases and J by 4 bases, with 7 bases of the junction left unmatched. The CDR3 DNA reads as TGTGCCAGCAGCCCTCACGGACAGGGGGGCACTGAAGCTTTCTTT. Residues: CASSPHGQGGTEAFF. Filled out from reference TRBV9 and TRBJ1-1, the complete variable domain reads DSGVTQTPKHLITATGQRVTLRCSPRSGDLSVYWYQQSLDQGLQFLIQYYNGEERAKGNILERFSAQQFPDLHSELNLSSLELGDSALYFCASSPHGQGGTEAFFGQGTRLTVV.

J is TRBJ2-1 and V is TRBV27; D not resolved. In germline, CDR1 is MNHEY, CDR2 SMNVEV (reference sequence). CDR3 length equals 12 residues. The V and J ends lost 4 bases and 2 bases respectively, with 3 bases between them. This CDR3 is CASSSTYNEQFF. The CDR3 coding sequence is TGTGCCAGCAGTTCGACCTACAATGAGCAGTTCTTC.

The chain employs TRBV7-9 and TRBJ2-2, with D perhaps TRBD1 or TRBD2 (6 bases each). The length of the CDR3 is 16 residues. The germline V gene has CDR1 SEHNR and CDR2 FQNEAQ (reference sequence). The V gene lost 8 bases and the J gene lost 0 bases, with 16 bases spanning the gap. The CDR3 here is CASPEGGLSNTGELFF. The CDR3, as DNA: TGTGCCAGCCCTGAGGGGGGACTCTCGAACACCGGGGAGCTGTTTTTT.

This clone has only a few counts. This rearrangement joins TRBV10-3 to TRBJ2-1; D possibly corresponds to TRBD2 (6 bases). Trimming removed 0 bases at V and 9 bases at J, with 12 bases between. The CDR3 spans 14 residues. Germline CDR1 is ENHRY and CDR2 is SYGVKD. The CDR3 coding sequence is TGTGCCATCAGTGAGTCACCGGGGAGGATTGAGCAGTTCTTC. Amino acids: CAISESPGRIEQFF.

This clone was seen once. CDR3 DNA sequence: TGTGCCAGCAGCTTCGGGGCAGGGGGTATCTACGAGCAGTACTTC. As protein: CASSFGAGGIYEQYF. The V and J genes are TRBV11-2 and TRBJ2-7; 7 nucleotides match TRBD1. The germline gives CDR1 SGHAT, CDR2 FQNNGV. J lost 3 bases, V lost 3 bases, and 8 bases had no gene match. The CDR3 is made up of 15 amino acids. Complete variable domain (other parts from reference TRBV11-2 and TRBJ2-7): EAGVAQSPRYKIIEKRQSVAFWCNPISGHATLYWYQQILGQGPKLLIQFQNNGVVDDSQLPKDRFSAERLKGVDSTLKIQPAKLEDSAVYLCASSFGAGGIYEQYFGPGTRLTVT.

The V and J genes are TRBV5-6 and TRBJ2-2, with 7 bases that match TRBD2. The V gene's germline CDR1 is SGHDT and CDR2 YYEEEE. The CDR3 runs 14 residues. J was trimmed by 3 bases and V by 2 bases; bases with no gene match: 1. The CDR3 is CASSFLADTGELFF. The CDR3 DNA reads TGTGCCAGCAGCTTCCTAGCGGACACCGGGGAGCTGTTTTTT.

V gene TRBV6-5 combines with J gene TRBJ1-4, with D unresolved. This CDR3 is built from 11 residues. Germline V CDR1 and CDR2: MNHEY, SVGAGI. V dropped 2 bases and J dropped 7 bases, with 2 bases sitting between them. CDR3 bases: TGTGCCAGCAGTTACGGTGAAAAACTGTTTTTT. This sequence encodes CASSYGEKLFF.

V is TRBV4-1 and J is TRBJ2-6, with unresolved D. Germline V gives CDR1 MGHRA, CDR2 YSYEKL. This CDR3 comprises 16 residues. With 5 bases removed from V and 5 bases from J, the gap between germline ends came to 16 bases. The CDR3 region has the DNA TGCGCCAGCAGCAGACCGTGCCAAAGTCGGGCCAACGTCCTGACTTTC. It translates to CASSRPCQSRANVLTF.

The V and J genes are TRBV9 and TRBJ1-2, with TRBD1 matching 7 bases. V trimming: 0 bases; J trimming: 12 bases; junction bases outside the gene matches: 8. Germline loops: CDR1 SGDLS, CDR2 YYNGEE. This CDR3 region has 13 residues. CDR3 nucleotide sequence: TGTGCCAGCAGCGTAGACGACAGGGCGGCGAACACCTTC. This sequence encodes CASSVDDRAANTF.

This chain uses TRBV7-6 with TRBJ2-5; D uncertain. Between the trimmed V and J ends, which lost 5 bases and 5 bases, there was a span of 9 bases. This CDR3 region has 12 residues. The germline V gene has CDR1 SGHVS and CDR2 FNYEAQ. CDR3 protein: CASSRPGETQYF. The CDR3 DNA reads TGTGCCAGCAGCCGCCCTGGGGAGACCCAGTACTTC. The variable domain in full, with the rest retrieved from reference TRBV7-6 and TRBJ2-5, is GAGVSQSPRYKVTKRGQDVALRCDPISGHVSLYWYRQALGQGPEFLTYFNYEAQQDKSGLPNDRFSAERPEGSISTLTIQRTEQRDSAMYRCASSRPGETQYFGPGTRLLVL.

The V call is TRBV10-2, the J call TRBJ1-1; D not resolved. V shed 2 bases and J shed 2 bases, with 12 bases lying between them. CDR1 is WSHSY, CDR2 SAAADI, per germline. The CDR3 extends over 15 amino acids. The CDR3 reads CASSELWTLNTEAFF. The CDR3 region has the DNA TGCGCCAGCAGTGAGCTCTGGACTCTCAACACTGAAGCTTTCTTT.

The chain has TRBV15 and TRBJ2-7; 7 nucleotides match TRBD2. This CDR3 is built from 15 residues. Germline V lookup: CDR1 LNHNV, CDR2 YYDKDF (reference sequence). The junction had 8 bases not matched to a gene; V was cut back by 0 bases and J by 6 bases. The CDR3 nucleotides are TGTGCCACCAGCAGAGATCTGGGGGGGGAGGGCGAGCAGTACTTC. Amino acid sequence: CATSRDLGGEGEQYF.

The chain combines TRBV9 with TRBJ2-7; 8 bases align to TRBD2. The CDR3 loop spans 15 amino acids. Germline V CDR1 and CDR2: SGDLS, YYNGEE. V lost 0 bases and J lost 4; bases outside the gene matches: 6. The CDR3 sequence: CASSVGSGSNYEQYF. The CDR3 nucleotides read TGTGCCAGCAGCGTAGGCAGCGGGAGTAATTACGAGCAGTACTTC. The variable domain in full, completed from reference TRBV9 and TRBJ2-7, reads DSGVTQTPKHLITATGQRVTLRCSPRSGDLSVYWYQQSLDQGLQFLIQYYNGEERAKGNILERFSAQQFPDLHSELNLSSLELGDSALYFCASSVGSGSNYEQYFGPGTRLTVT.

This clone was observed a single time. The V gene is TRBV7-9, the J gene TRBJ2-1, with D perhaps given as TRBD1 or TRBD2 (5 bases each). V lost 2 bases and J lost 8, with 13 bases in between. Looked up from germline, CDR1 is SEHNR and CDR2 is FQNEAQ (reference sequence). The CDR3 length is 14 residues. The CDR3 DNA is TGTGCCAGCAGCTTAAGTGTTGGGGGAGATGAGCAGTTCTTC. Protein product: CASSLSVGGDEQFF.

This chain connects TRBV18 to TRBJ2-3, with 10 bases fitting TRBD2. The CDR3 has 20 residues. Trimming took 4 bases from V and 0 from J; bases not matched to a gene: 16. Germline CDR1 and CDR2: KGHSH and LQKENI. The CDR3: CASSLAALAGAPSSTDTQYF. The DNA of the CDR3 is TGTGCCAGCTCACTCGCCGCTCTAGCGGGAGCCCCCTCTAGCACAGATACGCAGTATTTT.

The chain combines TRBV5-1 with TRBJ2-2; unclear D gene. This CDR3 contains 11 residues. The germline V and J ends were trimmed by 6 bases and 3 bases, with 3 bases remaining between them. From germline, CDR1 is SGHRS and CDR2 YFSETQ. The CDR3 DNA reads TGCGCCAGCACCCACACCGGGGAGCTGTTTTTT. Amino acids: CASTHTGELFF.

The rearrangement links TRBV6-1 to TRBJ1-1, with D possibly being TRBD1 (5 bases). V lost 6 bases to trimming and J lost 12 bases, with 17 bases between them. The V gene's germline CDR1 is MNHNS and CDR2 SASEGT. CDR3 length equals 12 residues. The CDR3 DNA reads TGTGCCAGCAGGGACACCCTCAAGTCTTCTTTCTTT. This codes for CASRDTLKSSFF.

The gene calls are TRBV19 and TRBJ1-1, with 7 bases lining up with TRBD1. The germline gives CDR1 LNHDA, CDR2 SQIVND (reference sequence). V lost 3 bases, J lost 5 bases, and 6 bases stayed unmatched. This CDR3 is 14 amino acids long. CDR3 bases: TGTGCCAGTAGTATCGGTCAGGGGGTAACTGAAGCTTTCTTT. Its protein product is CASSIGQGVTEAFF.

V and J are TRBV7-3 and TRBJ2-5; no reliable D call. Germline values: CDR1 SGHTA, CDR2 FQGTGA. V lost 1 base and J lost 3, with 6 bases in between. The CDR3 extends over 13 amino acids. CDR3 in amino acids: CASSLIDEETQYF. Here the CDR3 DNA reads TGTGCCAGCAGCTTAATAGACGAAGAGACCCAGTACTTC.